Following are 30 T cell receptor beta chains from one sample sequenced in a study of cytomegalovirus exposure and HLA in healthy donors. The PCR had 60 Vbeta and 13 Jbeta primers. Method: immunoSEQ multiplex PCR; TCRdb's copy keeps in-frame clones and lacks some. Here the sample spans around 170,000 clones, more than 80% being singletons. The sequencing input was PBMCs. The receptors derive from a woman aged 50 to 65 in good health and CMV-seropositive.

The V and J genes are TRBV14 and TRBJ2-7, with TRBD1 matching over 10 bases. The CDR3 has 15 amino acids. The V gene end was trimmed by 3 bases and the J gene end by 3 bases; junction bases not matched to a gene: 5. Germline values: CDR1 SGHDN, CDR2 FVKESK. In DNA form, the CDR3 reads TGTGCCAGCAGCCAGCGGACAGGGGGGGTCTACGAGCAGTACTTC. Translated, it gives CASSQRTGGVYEQYF.

The chain uses TRBV9 and TRBJ2-2, with 10 bases aligning to TRBD2. This CDR3 comprises 17 residues. Trimming removed 0 bases from V and 6 bases from J; junction bases left unmatched: 8. Germline V lookup: CDR1 SGDLS, CDR2 YYNGEE. The CDR3 is CASSVGWQLAGSGELFF. The CDR3 DNA follows: TGTGCCAGCAGCGTAGGGTGGCAACTAGCGGGGTCCGGGGAGCTGTTTTTT.

The J gene is TRBJ2-7, the V gene TRBV5-4; a possible D gene is TRBD2 (7 bases). The CDR3 is 14 residues long. Germline CDR1 is SGHNT and CDR2 is YYREEE (reference sequence). With 10 bases removed from V and 3 bases from J, the gap between germline ends came to 20 bases. CDR3 in amino acids: CAFRAGGGHYEQYF. CDR3 sequence (DNA): TGTGCCTTCAGGGCTGGGGGGGGCCACTACGAGCAGTACTTC.

This clone was recorded a few times. This chain links TRBV5-4 with TRBJ1-6; 7 bases are shared with TRBD1. The germline V gene encodes CDR1 SGHNT and CDR2 YYREEE (reference sequence). CDR3 length equals 14 residues. V shed 0 bases, J shed 10 bases, and the junction held 4 bases outside the gene matches. The chain's CDR3 is CASSLDRGESPLHF. CDR3 bases: TGTGCCAGCAGCTTGGACAGGGGAGAGTCACCCCTCCACTTT.

The CDR3 DNA follows: TGTGCCAGCAGCTTAGATGGCTATACGCAGTATTTT. As protein: CASSLDGYTQYF. The V gene is TRBV7-2, the J gene TRBJ2-3; D gene ambiguous. V was pared by 1 base and J by 7 bases, with 6 bases between. The CDR3 runs to 12 residues. The germline V gene encodes CDR1 SGHTA and CDR2 FQGNSA.

This chain links TRBV28 with TRBJ1-2, with 9 nucleotides matching TRBD1. With V trimmed by 5 bases and J by 5 bases, 6 bases remained unmatched. The CDR3 totals 14 residues. Germline CDR1 reads MDHEN; CDR2 reads SYDVKM. The CDR3 loop is CASSPGTGKYGYTF. The CDR3 region has the DNA TGTGCCAGCAGTCCAGGGACAGGGAAATATGGCTACACCTTC.

The rearrangement links TRBV19 to TRBJ1-6; 7 bases map to TRBD1. After removal of 7 bases from V and 8 bases from J, the junction contained 8 bases not matched to a gene. Germline V gives CDR1 LNHDA, CDR2 SQIVND (reference sequence). The CDR3 runs 14 residues. This CDR3 is CASNVGTDYSPLHF. The DNA of the CDR3 is TGTGCCAGTAACGTAGGGACAGATTATTCACCCCTCCACTTT.

The DNA for the CDR3 is TGTGCCAGTCTCAGCGGGGCGCGGACTGAAGCTTTCTTT. Translation: CASLSGARTEAFF. The rearrangement joins TRBV27 to TRBJ1-1; tentative D call: TRBD1 (5 bases). The CDR3 contains 13 residues. Trimming removed 9 bases at V and 5 bases at J, with 16 bases between. Germline-derived CDR1 and CDR2 are MNHEY and SMNVEV (reference sequence).

This clone was seen more than once but under ten times. This chain connects TRBV5-6 to TRBJ2-2, with TRBD2 identical over 8 bases. Trimming took 0 bases from V and 8 from J; bases not matched to a gene: 9. CDR3 size: 16 residues. CDR1 and CDR2 from the germline V gene are SGHDT and YYEEEE. The CDR3 loop reads CASSLAQRGQGGELFF. The CDR3 nucleotides are TGTGCCAGCAGCTTGGCCCAGCGGGGGCAGGGGGGGGAGCTGTTTTTT.

As regards this clone: The junction departs from the called germline gene at one end, perhaps through a read error. The V call is TRBV7-7, the J call TRBJ2-3; TRBD2 agrees at 7 bases. This CDR3 is 14 amino acids long. The germline V gene encodes CDR1 SSHAT and CDR2 FNYEAQ (reference sequence). CDR3 amino acids: CASSIGGSGDTQYF. The CDR3 DNA is TGTGCTAGCAGCATCGGGGGGTCTGGGGATACGCAGTATTTT.

There are a few counts of this clone. This chain connects TRBV7-9 to TRBJ2-5, with 9 nucleotides matching TRBD2. The germline V gene has CDR1 SEHNR and CDR2 FQNEAQ (reference sequence). V was clipped by 5 bases and J by 2 bases; unmatched bases: 6. This CDR3 spans 15 amino acids. The CDR3 reads CASSERTSVQETQYF. CDR3 sequence (DNA): TGTGCCAGCAGCGAAAGGACTAGCGTACAAGAGACCCAGTACTTC.

The V gene is TRBV4-1, the J gene TRBJ2-7; 7 nucleotides line up with TRBD1. In germline, CDR1 is MGHRA, CDR2 YSYEKL. Trimming removed 8 bases from V and 4 bases from J; junction bases left unmatched: 14. There are 15 residues in the CDR3. The CDR3 loop reads CASSTTTGLEYEQYF. In DNA form, the CDR3 reads TGCGCCAGCTCCACAACGACAGGGCTAGAGTACGAGCAGTACTTC.

The chain has TRBV7-3 and TRBJ2-2; TRBD1 might be the D (5 bases). The V end lost 1 base, the J end lost 0 bases, and 12 bases lay between the germline ends. This CDR3 is 17 amino acids long. Germline V lookup: CDR1 SGHTA, CDR2 FQGTGA. Here the CDR3 reads CASSLKGAGSNTGELFF. CDR3 DNA: TGTGCCAGCAGCTTAAAAGGGGCAGGCTCGAACACCGGGGAGCTGTTTTTT.

This rearrangement joins TRBV6-1 to TRBJ1-2, with D perhaps TRBD1 (5 bases). CDR1 and CDR2 from the germline V gene are MNHNS and SASEGT. Trimming cost V 5 bases and J 0 bases, with 13 bases left between them. This CDR3 contains 15 residues. DNA of the CDR3: TGTGCCAGCAGTTTGACGCAGGGCACTAACTATGGCTACACCTTC. This sequence encodes CASSLTQGTNYGYTF.

The rearrangement links TRBV5-4 to TRBJ1-3, with D possibly TRBD1 on 5 matching bases. In germline, CDR1 is SGHNT, CDR2 YYREEE (reference sequence). With 4 bases removed from V and 2 bases from J, the gap between germline ends came to 13 bases. This CDR3 contains 15 residues. CDR3 coding DNA: TGTGCCAGCAGCCCCGGGACTCCCCCTGGAAACACCATATATTTT. It encodes CASSPGTPPGNTIYF.

This clone occurred a few times. This sequence joins TRBV19 and TRBJ1-1, with D possibly being TRBD1 (5 bases). Trimming cost V 4 bases and J 7 bases, with 7 bases left between them. The CDR3 is made up of 11 amino acids. Per the germline V gene, CDR1 is LNHDA and CDR2 is SQIVND (reference sequence). CDR3 region: CASSRQIEAFF. CDR3 DNA: TGTGCCAGTAGTAGACAGATTGAAGCTTTCTTT.

The CDR3 nucleotides are TGTGCCACCAGGGACTCCACGTCCTACGAGCAGTACTTC. Protein sequence: CATRDSTSYEQYF. The V call is TRBV28, the J call TRBJ2-7; possibly TRBD2 for D (6 bases). Deletions cut 10 bases from V and 1 base from J, with 14 bases between. Per germline, CDR1 MDHEN and CDR2 SYDVKM. The CDR3 loop spans 13 amino acids. Filled out from reference TRBV28 and TRBJ2-7, the complete variable domain reads DVKVTQSSRYLVKRTGEKVFLECVQDMDHENMFWYRQDPGLGLRLIYFSYDVKMKEKGDIPEGYSVSREKKERFSLILESASTNQTSMYLCATRDSTSYEQYFGPGTRLTVT.

The chain combines TRBV5-4 with TRBJ2-2, with D possibly being TRBD1 (7 bases). CDR3 length: 17 residues. Trimming removed 0 bases at V and 3 bases at J, with 15 bases between. Germline CDR1 and CDR2: SGHNT and YYREEE (reference sequence). CDR3 amino acids: CASSLAGGGRHTGELFF. The CDR3, as DNA: TGTGCCAGCAGCTTGGCAGGAGGGGGCAGGCACACCGGGGAGCTGTTTTTT.

The V and J genes are TRBV5-4 and TRBJ2-5; D is perhaps TRBD1 (6 bases). This CDR3 is built from 16 residues. The ends were cut back, 5 bases at V and 1 base at J, with 18 bases in the middle. CDR1 and CDR2 (germline): SGHNT, YYREEE (reference sequence). The chain's CDR3 is CASRSRYRVVQETQYF. The CDR3 DNA follows: TGTGCCAGCAGGTCACGCTACAGGGTAGTCCAAGAGACCCAGTACTTC.

The chain joins TRBV5-1 to TRBJ2-3, with TRBD1 matching over 7 bases. The CDR3 is made up of 15 amino acids. Germline V gene lookup returns CDR1 SGHRS and CDR2 YFSETQ. V lost 4 bases to trimming and J lost 2 bases; unmatched junction nucleotides: 7. The CDR3 nucleotides read TGCGCCAGCAGCCCACAGGGGCCTCACACAGATACGCAGTATTTT. This codes for CASSPQGPHTDTQYF.

CDR3 protein: CASRGTSGGNRPFF. The CDR3 DNA is TGTGCCAGCAGGGGGACTAGCGGGGGAAATAGGCCGTTCTTC. V gene TRBV6-5 combines with J gene TRBJ2-1; 14 nucleotides align to TRBD2. CDR3 length: 14 amino acids. CDR1 is MNHEY and CDR2 is SVGAGI in the germline V gene. V dropped 6 bases and J dropped 15; count of bases not matched to a gene: 10.

This clone appeared a few times. V usage is TRBV2 and J usage is TRBJ1-4; D is possibly TRBD1 (5 bases). CDR3 size: 15 residues. Germline loops: CDR1 SNHLY, CDR2 FYNNEI. Deletions cut 2 bases from V and 0 bases from J, with 7 bases between. Written as DNA, the CDR3 is TGTGCCAGCAGTGAACAGGGTGCAACTAATGAAAAACTGTTTTTT. Translating gives CASSEQGATNEKLFF.

CDR3 nucleotide sequence: TGTGCCACCAGCCTCGACAGGGTTTCAACTAATGAAAAACTGTTTTTT. Amino acid sequence: CATSLDRVSTNEKLFF. The chain recombines TRBV15 with TRBJ1-4; 7 bases line up with TRBD1. With 5 bases clipped from V and 0 bases from J, the junction kept 6 bases outside the gene matches. The CDR3 is 16 residues long. Germline CDR1 is LNHNV and CDR2 is YYDKDF (reference sequence). The entire variable domain, with the rest obtained from reference TRBV15 and TRBJ1-4, is as follows: DAMVIQNPRYQVTQFGKPVTLSCSQTLNHNVMYWYQQKSSQAPKLLFHYYDKDFNNEADTPDNFQSRRPNTSFCFLDIRSPGLGDTAMYLCATSLDRVSTNEKLFFGSGTQLSVL.

The V call is TRBV7-2, the J call TRBJ2-7; 9 nucleotides align to TRBD1. The germline CDR1 and CDR2 sequences are SGHTA and FQGNSA. The CDR3 length is 15 residues. V gave up 3 bases and J gave up 0 bases; unmatched junction bases: 3. The CDR3 reads CASSLGQGPSYEQYF. As DNA, the CDR3 is TGTGCCAGCAGCTTGGGACAGGGTCCCTCCTACGAGCAGTACTTC.

The rearrangement uses TRBV5-4 and TRBJ1-1, with 8 bases lining up with TRBD1. Germline CDR1 SGHNT, CDR2 YYREEE (reference sequence). CDR3 length equals 16 residues. With 0 bases clipped from V and 3 bases from J, the junction kept 7 bases outside the gene matches. The CDR3 bases are TGTGCCAGCAGCTTGGACAGGGGGAGGGCCGACACTGAAGCTTTCTTT. It codes for CASSLDRGRADTEAFF.

This clone was picked up many times. The chain combines TRBV7-8 with TRBJ1-4, with 8 bases fitting TRBD1. The ends lost 3 bases at V and 13 bases at J; junction bases unmatched: 4. CDR3 length: 12 amino acids. The germline gives CDR1 SGHVS, CDR2 FQNEAQ. CDR3 region: CASSLGTGGLFF. CDR3 coding DNA: TGTGCCAGCAGCTTGGGTACAGGGGGACTGTTTTTT.

The chain recombines TRBV4-1 with TRBJ1-2, with D tentatively TRBD1 (6 bases). Germline V gives CDR1 MGHRA, CDR2 YSYEKL. Trimming stripped 0 bases from V and 0 bases from J, with 11 bases between. The CDR3 sequence is 16 residues long. The CDR3 bases are TGCGCCAGCAGCCAAGAACCCGGACAGCCTAACTATGGCTACACCTTC. The encoded protein is CASSQEPGQPNYGYTF.

This rearrangement joins TRBV7-2 to TRBJ2-2; D is unclear. Trimming took off 5 bases at V and 4 bases at J, with 11 bases between the two ends. Germline-derived CDR1 and CDR2 are SGHTA and FQGNSA. The CDR3 has 14 amino acids. CDR3 region: CASSLRGATGELFF. In DNA form, the CDR3 reads TGTGCCAGCAGCCTTAGAGGAGCCACCGGGGAGCTGTTTTTT.

The genes are TRBV19 and TRBJ1-2; D might be TRBD1 (5 bases). The length of the CDR3 is 17 residues. Germline values: CDR1 LNHDA, CDR2 SQIVND (reference sequence). V lost 4 bases to trimming and J lost 2 bases, with 20 bases between them. The chain's CDR3 is CASSKPGGGAHNYGYTF. The CDR3 DNA reads TGTGCCAGTAGTAAACCCGGAGGAGGGGCCCACAACTATGGCTACACCTTC.

This chain links TRBV15 with TRBJ2-5; D uncertain. The length of the CDR3 is 17 residues. Between the trimmed V and J ends, which lost 0 bases and 2 bases, there was a span of 16 bases. Looked up from germline, CDR1 is LNHNV and CDR2 is YYDKDF (reference sequence). CDR3 in amino acids: CATSRDAARVRQETQYF. The CDR3 DNA follows: TGTGCCACCAGCAGAGATGCGGCCCGGGTGCGGCAAGAGACCCAGTACTTC.